The 25 T cell receptor beta chains below come from one sample, sequenced in a study of T-cell memory formation after mild COVID-19. Each CDR3 protein gets one entry after TCRdb re-called the 5' RACE reads with MiXCR. Of approximately 340,000 distinct CDR3 sequences in the sample, 13% are singletons; the top ten hold roughly a fifth. The sample comprised PBMCs or a T cell subset sorted from them (not recorded which). These receptors came from a man in his late teens or twenties who had mild COVID-19 (a few samples of this study predate the infection). Cell type and time point are not known.

The chain combines TRBV9 with TRBJ2-5; TRBD2 is a possible D gene (6 bases). V lost 4 bases to trimming and J lost 1 base, with 14 bases between them. The germline gives CDR1 SGDLS, CDR2 YYNGEE. The length of the CDR3 is 15 residues. The chain's CDR3 is CASSPGFGGQETQYF. CDR3 sequence (DNA): TGTGCCAGCAGCCCTGGTTTCGGGGGCCAAGAGACCCAGTACTTC.

This clonotype was observed a few times. This chain links TRBV6-5 with TRBJ1-2; D remains unclear. V was cut by 0 bases and J by 2 bases, with 7 bases left in between. The germline CDR1 and CDR2 sequences are MNHEY and SVGAGI. This CDR3 region has 14 residues. The CDR3 DNA follows: TGTGCCAGCAGTTACTCCTGGGAGAACTATGGCTACACCTTC. It specifies CASSYSWENYGYTF.

Worth noting for this clonotype: A read error may produce the germline difference seen at one junction end. The chain joins TRBV11-2 to TRBJ2-7; 8 bases agree with TRBD1. The CDR3 extends over 12 amino acids. Germline-derived CDR1 and CDR2 are SGHAT and FQNNGV. CDR3 loop: CASSITRGPQSF. The CDR3 region has the DNA TGTGCCAGCAGCATTACCAGGGGGCCTCAATCCTTC.

This clonotype has more than one count but fewer than ten. CDR3 loop: CASNLQGRPKQFF. The CDR3 DNA follows: TGTGCCAGCAACCTACAGGGAAGGCCGAAGCAGTTCTTC. The V gene is TRBV12-3 or TRBV12-4, the J gene TRBJ2-1, with D possibly TRBD1 on 6 matching bases. The CDR3 sequence is 13 residues long. V lost 7 bases and J lost 11, with 18 bases in between.

Ten or more counts support this clonotype. The chain joins TRBV5-6 to TRBJ2-5; D is undetermined. This CDR3 spans 18 amino acids. Germline V gene sequence: CDR1 SGHDT, CDR2 YYEEEE. Trimming took 4 bases from V and 0 from J, leaving 22 bases between them. CDR3 amino acids: CASSTYGPRILYQETQYF. The CDR3 nucleotides read TGTGCCAGCAGCACCTACGGACCCCGGATTTTGTACCAAGAGACCCAGTACTTC. The full variable domain, completed using reference TRBV5-6 and TRBJ2-5, is DAGVTQSPTHLIKTRGQQVTLRCSPKSGHDTVSWYQQALGQGPQFIFQYYEEEERQRGNFPDRFSGHQFPNYSSELNVNALLLGDSALYLCASSTYGPRILYQETQYFGPGTRLLVL.

Ten or more counts support this clonotype. The chain is built from TRBV9 and TRBJ1-5, with D tentatively TRBD1 (6 bases). Trimming removed 4 bases at V and 7 bases at J, with 15 bases between. Germline V gene data show CDR1 as SGDLS and CDR2 as YYNGEE. This CDR3 contains 14 residues. As DNA, the CDR3 is TGTGCCAGCAGCCCTACAGGGACGGGACAGCCCCAGCATTTT. Translated, it gives CASSPTGTGQPQHF.

This clonotype was seen more than once but under ten times. V usage is TRBV10-3 and J usage is TRBJ1-5; D gene unclear. The CDR3 totals 14 residues. V gave up 0 bases and J gave up 3 bases, with 6 bases separating them. CDR1 is ENHRY, CDR2 SYGVKD, per germline. CDR3 DNA: TGTGCCATCAGTGAGTCAGGGTCCAATCAGCCCCAGCATTTT. Translating gives CAISESGSNQPQHF.

The rearrangement joins TRBV6-1 to TRBJ1-2, with TRBD1 as a possible D gene (5 bases). The CDR3 has 15 residues. CDR1 is MNHNS, CDR2 SASEGT, per germline. Trimming took 2 bases from V and 2 from J, leaving 12 bases between them. CDR3 loop: CASSESPAGNYGYTF. Here the CDR3 DNA reads TGTGCCAGCAGTGAATCTCCGGCAGGGAACTATGGCTACACCTTC.

This clonotype was found a few times. This chain uses TRBV7-2 with TRBJ1-1, with D maybe TRBD1 (5 bases). The CDR3 has 16 amino acids. V lost 4 bases and J lost 0, with 15 bases in between. Germline V CDR1 and CDR2: SGHTA, FQGNSA. Here the CDR3 DNA reads TGTGCCAGCAGCTCTCAGGGACGGGGAATGAACACTGAAGCTTTCTTT. It is translated as CASSSQGRGMNTEAFF.

This clonotype occurred a few times. V and J are TRBV18 and TRBJ2-7, with TRBD1 identical over 7 bases. This CDR3 region has 12 residues. V was clipped by 6 bases and J by 11 bases; unmatched bases: 10. The germline V gene encodes CDR1 KGHSH and CDR2 LQKENI. The chain's CDR3 is CASSRDRDRKYV. The CDR3, as DNA: TGTGCCAGCTCGCGCGATCGGGACAGAAAGTACGTC.

The chain employs TRBV5-6 and TRBJ1-1, with 10 bases aligning to TRBD1. The CDR3 is 15 amino acids. Germline CDR1 reads SGHDT; CDR2 reads YYEEEE. The V gene end was trimmed by 7 bases and the J gene end by 4 bases; junction bases not matched to a gene: 10. The DNA of the CDR3 is TGTGCCAGCCGGACAGGGGGGACGGGCGGCACTGAAGCTTTCTTT. Its protein product is CASRTGGTGGTEAFF.

A note on this clonotype: One junction end disagrees with the germline gene, perhaps due to a read error. The chain carries TRBV7-2 and TRBJ2-7; 7 nucleotides line up with TRBD1. The CDR3 totals 11 residues. Germline V gene data show CDR1 as SGHTA and CDR2 as FQGNSA. The CDR3 loop is CASSLQTGRDF. CDR3 bases: TGTGCCAGCAGCCTCCAGACAGGGCGCGACTTC.

This clonotype has a handful of counts. The V call is TRBV3-1, the J call TRBJ2-3; TRBD1 might be the D (5 bases). V was shortened by 5 bases and J by 5 bases, with 14 bases between the two germline ends. This CDR3 region has 14 residues. Per the germline V gene, CDR1 is LGHDT and CDR2 is YNNKEL (reference sequence). The DNA of the CDR3 is TGTGCCAGCAGCACCCGAAGGCAGGGAGATACGCAGTATTTT. The encoded protein is CASSTRRQGDTQYF.

The chain's CDR3 is CAISESVTGDQPQHF. DNA of the CDR3: TGTGCCATCAGTGAGTCAGTGACAGGGGATCAGCCCCAGCATTTT. V usage is TRBV10-3 and J usage is TRBJ1-5; 8 bases fit TRBD1. The CDR3 has 15 amino acids. J lost 5 bases, V lost 0 bases, and 3 bases had no gene match. Germline loops: CDR1 ENHRY, CDR2 SYGVKD.

J is TRBJ2-6 and V is TRBV28; D ambiguous. Trimming removed 7 bases at V and 0 bases at J, with 7 bases between. The CDR3 covers 14 residues. Germline values: CDR1 MDHEN, CDR2 SYDVKM. Here the CDR3 reads CASITFSGANVLTF. CDR3 DNA: TGTGCCAGCATAACCTTCTCTGGGGCCAACGTCCTGACTTTC.

J is TRBJ2-2 and V is TRBV2; perhaps TRBD2 as D (7 bases). The V and J ends lost 7 bases and 6 bases respectively, with 9 bases between them. The CDR3 is made up of 12 amino acids. Germline-derived CDR1 and CDR2 are SNHLY and FYNNEI. In DNA, the CDR3 is TGTGCCAGCATGCGGGGGCCCGGGGAGCTGTTTTTT. This sequence encodes CASMRGPGELFF.

This clonotype was seen more than once but under ten times. The rearrangement uses TRBV9 and TRBJ1-1; the D gene is possibly TRBD1 (6 bases). V was clipped by 0 bases and J by 10 bases, with 10 bases between them. CDR3 size: 12 residues. Germline V gene lookup returns CDR1 SGDLS and CDR2 YYNGEE. The CDR3 region has the DNA TGTGCCAGCAGCGTAGATGGAGGGGGAGCTTTCTTT. Translating it yields CASSVDGGGAFF.

The V and J genes are TRBV27 and TRBJ1-2; maybe TRBD1 (5 bases). CDR3 length: 13 residues. CDR1 and CDR2 from the germline V gene are MNHEY and SMNVEV (reference sequence). V gave up 6 bases and J gave up 4 bases, with 12 bases separating them. CDR3 sequence (DNA): TGTGCCAGCAGAAGCCGGGACGGCTATGGCTACACCTTC. This sequence encodes CASRSRDGYGYTF.

There are a few counts of this clonotype. The J gene is TRBJ2-2, the V gene TRBV9; possibly TRBD2 for D (5 bases). Trimming took off 0 bases at V and 4 bases at J, with 13 bases between the two ends. The CDR3 covers 16 residues. The V gene's germline CDR1 is SGDLS and CDR2 YYNGEE. The CDR3 region has the DNA TGTGCCAGCAGCGTAGGAGGTCTAGCAGTCACCGGGGAGCTGTTTTTT. Protein sequence: CASSVGGLAVTGELFF. The whole variable domain, remainder taken from reference TRBV9 and TRBJ2-2, is DSGVTQTPKHLITATGQRVTLRCSPRSGDLSVYWYQQSLDQGLQFLIQYYNGEERAKGNILERFSAQQFPDLHSELNLSSLELGDSALYFCASSVGGLAVTGELFFGEGSRLTVL.

This clonotype occurred a few times. The chain links TRBV6-2 or TRBV6-3 to TRBJ1-1; 8 bases map to TRBD1. CDR3 length: 13 residues. CDR1 is MNHEY, CDR2 SVGEGT, per germline. Unmatched junction bases numbered 12, after V lost 6 bases and J lost 12 bases. The CDR3 bases are TGTGCCAGCAGACCAGGGGACAGGACGAGGCCTTTCTTT. This gives the protein CASRPGDRTRPFF.

This clonotype was seen a few times. This chain links TRBV6-5 with TRBJ1-3; the D is unclear. CDR3 length: 16 residues. Germline CDR1 reads MNHEY; CDR2 reads SVGAGI. V lost 2 bases and J 4 bases, leaving 15 bases between the germline ends. CDR3 amino acids: CASSYHSQAKGNTIYF. In DNA form, the CDR3 reads TGTGCCAGCAGTTACCATTCTCAAGCGAAGGGAAACACCATATATTTT.

Ten or more counts support this clonotype. A much more abundant neighbour one base away suggests this may be a read error. The chain recombines TRBV9 with TRBJ2-3; no firm D call. The CDR3 consists of 11 residues. CDR1 and CDR2 from the germline V gene are SGDLS and YYNGEE. V lost 0 bases, J lost 4 bases, and 0 bases lay in between. This chain's CDR3 is CASSVADTQYF. The CDR3 DNA reads as TGTGCCAGCAGCGTAGCAGATACGCAGTATTTT.

This clonotype was recorded at least ten times. The genes are TRBV11-2 and TRBJ2-2; TRBD1 or TRBD2 may be the D gene (5 bases each). Germline V CDR1 and CDR2: SGHAT, FQNNGV. CDR3 length: 13 amino acids. V shed 5 bases and J shed 5 bases, with 9 bases lying between them. CDR3 amino acids: CASSLGRTGELFF. In DNA, the CDR3 is TGTGCCAGCAGCCTGGGACGGACCGGGGAGCTGTTTTTT.

At least ten counts were recorded for this clonotype. The rearrangement joins TRBV10-3 to TRBJ2-7; 10 nucleotides align to TRBD1. Germline trimming cut 6 bases from V and 5 bases from J; bases unmatched to any gene: 10. CDR3 length: 15 amino acids. Germline lookup yields CDR1 ENHRY and CDR2 SYGVKD. CDR3 amino acids: CAISSFGDRGNEQYF. The CDR3 coding sequence is TGTGCCATCAGCTCTTTTGGGGACAGGGGTAACGAGCAGTACTTC.

This clonotype was counted at least ten times. The rearrangement links TRBV9 to TRBJ2-1; TRBD1 might be the D (6 bases). V was pared by 4 bases and J by 6 bases, with 11 bases between. There are 13 residues in the CDR3. Germline CDR1 and CDR2: SGDLS and YYNGEE. CDR3 region: CASSPTRGNEQFF. In DNA, the CDR3 is TGTGCCAGCAGCCCCACCAGGGGCAATGAGCAGTTCTTC.